What follows are 4 T cell receptor beta chains derived from one specimen sequenced in a study of blood T cell repertoires in COVID-19. Produced via immunoSEQ multiplex PCR; TCRdb's table is partial and in-frame only. Altogether 65,000 to 75,000 clones are present, about 91% being singletons, with the ten largest covering around 13%. The sample consisted of peripheral blood. Every receptor here comes from a human donor with active COVID-19. The donor label of this sample is uncertain.

This clone was picked up a small number of times. The chain is built from TRBV2 and TRBJ1-5; TRBD1 might be the D (6 bases). The germline V gene has CDR1 SNHLY and CDR2 FYNNEI. Trimming took off 6 bases at V and 4 bases at J, with 19 bases between the two ends. The CDR3 consists of 16 residues. CDR3 DNA sequence: TGTGCCAGCAGCCCTCCACGGGGGGCCGGGAATCAGCCCCAGCATTTT. The encoded protein is CASSPPRGAGNQPQHF.

This chain uses TRBV5-1 with TRBJ2-1; 9 nucleotides agree with TRBD2. The CDR3 consists of 15 residues. The J segment lost 6 bases and the V segment lost 2 bases, leaving 6 bases of the junction unmatched. Per the germline V gene, CDR1 is SGHRS and CDR2 is YFSETQ. CDR3 amino acids: CASSFPGGRVNEQFF. The CDR3 DNA follows: TGCGCCAGCAGCTTCCCGGGCGGGAGGGTCAATGAGCAGTTCTTC.

The chain employs TRBV24-1 and TRBJ1-2, with a tentative D call TRBD1 (5 bases). V was clipped by 4 bases and J by 4 bases, with 9 bases between them. The CDR3 is 13 amino acids. Germline CDR1 KGHDR, CDR2 SFDVKD. CDR3 region: CATSERQFYGYTF. CDR3 nucleotide sequence: TGTGCCACCAGTGAACGACAGTTCTATGGCTACACCTTC.

The chain links TRBV2 to TRBJ1-6; D not certain. This CDR3 is built from 13 residues. Germline V gene lookup returns CDR1 SNHLY and CDR2 FYNNEI. Between the trimmed V and J ends, which lost 4 bases and 7 bases, there was a span of 8 bases. The CDR3 here is CASSGRLNSPLHF. Written as DNA, the CDR3 is TGTGCCAGCAGTGGCAGGTTAAATTCACCCCTCCACTTT.